The 32 T cell receptor beta chains below come from one sample, sequenced in a study of blood T cell repertoires in COVID-19. The table came from immunoSEQ multiplex PCR; TCRdb's copy has only in-frame clones and leaves some out. The sample includes a few hundred thousand clones, around 87% of them seen just once. The sequenced sample was peripheral blood. The receptors derive from a man between 60 and 75 years old with acute or convalescent COVID-19.

The V gene is TRBV3-1 (or the pseudogene TRBV3-2), the J gene TRBJ2-3; 8 nucleotides agree with TRBD2. The CDR3 extends over 16 amino acids. V lost 0 bases and J lost 4; bases outside the gene matches: 6. Per the germline V gene, CDR1 is LGHDT and CDR2 is YNNKEL (reference sequence). Here the CDR3 reads CASSQDPGGEADTQYF. CDR3 DNA sequence: TGTGCCAGCAGCCAAGATCCGGGGGGGGAGGCAGATACGCAGTATTTT.

The V call is TRBV4-1, the J call TRBJ1-5, with 8 bases lining up with TRBD1. The germline V gene has CDR1 MGHRA and CDR2 YSYEKL. Trimming took 2 bases from V and 4 from J; bases not matched to a gene: 7. This CDR3 spans 16 amino acids. CDR3 sequence reads: CASSQRGTGWNQPQHF. The CDR3 nucleotides are TGCGCCAGCAGCCAACGAGGGACAGGTTGGAATCAGCCCCAGCATTTT.

The CDR3 sequence: CASSVAASGSPLHF. CDR3 coding DNA: TGTGCCAGCAGCGTAGCGGCGTCCGGGTCACCCCTCCACTTT. The chain combines TRBV9 with TRBJ1-6, with unresolved D. Trimming removed 0 bases at V and 10 bases at J, with 11 bases between. CDR3 size: 14 residues. The germline V gene encodes CDR1 SGDLS and CDR2 YYNGEE.

The rearrangement joins TRBV27 to TRBJ2-7, with 12 nucleotides matching TRBD1. Germline trimming cut 1 base from V and 7 bases from J; bases unmatched to any gene: 5. The CDR3 contains 15 residues. CDR1 and CDR2 (germline): MNHEY, SMNVEV (reference sequence). CDR3 sequence: CASSLWGQGAWEQYF. The DNA of the CDR3 is TGTGCCAGCAGTTTATGGGGACAGGGGGCGTGGGAGCAGTACTTC.

The chain joins TRBV4-2 to TRBJ2-2; TRBD2 agrees at 7 bases. Germline V gene data show CDR1 as LGHNA and CDR2 as YNFKEQ. This CDR3 has 16 residues. Trimming took 0 bases from V and 5 from J; bases not matched to a gene: 6. CDR3 sequence: CASSQDRGGPTGELFF. In DNA form, the CDR3 reads TGTGCCAGCAGCCAAGATCGGGGAGGGCCGACCGGGGAGCTGTTTTTT.

This chain links TRBV5-1 with TRBJ1-2; D remains ambiguous. Trimming took off 4 bases at V and 4 bases at J, with 11 bases between the two ends. CDR1 SGHRS and CDR2 YFSETQ come from the germline V gene. CDR3 length: 13 amino acids. The DNA of the CDR3 is TGCGCCAGCAGCCTGGCGGGGTTCTATGGCTACACCTTC. This sequence encodes CASSLAGFYGYTF.

The rearrangement uses TRBV5-1 and TRBJ2-3; 12 nucleotides agree with TRBD2. V lost 4 bases and J lost 2; bases outside the gene matches: 8. This CDR3 has 17 residues. The germline V gene has CDR1 SGHRS and CDR2 YFSETQ. The CDR3 bases are TGCGCCAGCAGCGACACTAGCGGGGGGCGGCTCACAGATACGCAGTATTTT. This encodes CASSDTSGGRLTDTQYF.

The chain couples TRBV7-8 to TRBJ2-7, with 10 bases fitting TRBD2. Per the germline V gene, CDR1 is SGHVS and CDR2 is FQNEAQ. This CDR3 has 16 residues. The J segment lost 7 bases and the V segment lost 5 bases, leaving 14 bases of the junction unmatched. The CDR3 region is CASSTLSGGARGEQYF. CDR3 in DNA: TGTGCCAGCAGCACGTTAAGCGGGGGGGCTCGGGGAGAGCAGTACTTC.

The rearrangement uses TRBV7-8 and TRBJ1-2; 8 bases align to TRBD1. Germline V CDR1 and CDR2: SGHVS, FQNEAQ. V was clipped by 5 bases and J by 3 bases; unmatched bases: 5. This CDR3 has 14 amino acids. The CDR3 coding sequence is TGTGCCAGCAGCCAGACAGGGGCGTACTATGGCTACACCTTC. It is translated as CASSQTGAYYGYTF.

This chain connects TRBV5-1 to TRBJ1-2; 11 bases are shared with TRBD1. Germline V gene data show CDR1 as SGHRS and CDR2 as YFSETQ. V lost 3 bases to trimming and J lost 7 bases; unmatched junction nucleotides: 8. There are 15 residues in the CDR3. The CDR3 here is CASSSPDRGPGGYTF. CDR3 sequence (DNA): TGCGCCAGCAGCTCCCCGGACAGGGGGCCAGGTGGCTACACCTTC.

The V gene is TRBV6-6, the J gene TRBJ1-2, with 7 bases that match TRBD1. This CDR3 region has 14 residues. V lost 5 bases and J lost 9; bases outside the gene matches: 12. Germline CDR1 and CDR2: MNHNY and SVGAGI (reference sequence). CDR3 protein: CASSPQPGQRRYTF. CDR3 DNA sequence: TGTGCCAGCAGTCCCCAACCGGGACAGAGGCGCTACACCTTC.

J is TRBJ2-5 and V is TRBV28, with 11 nucleotides matching TRBD2. CDR3 size: 17 residues. J lost 5 bases, V lost 1 base, and 9 bases had no gene match. Germline assignment: CDR1 MDHEN and CDR2 SYDVKM. CDR3 amino acids: CASSLSAPGLAEETQYF. The CDR3 DNA is TGTGCCAGCAGTTTATCGGCTCCGGGACTAGCGGAGGAGACCCAGTACTTC.

The chain uses TRBV12-3 or TRBV12-4 and TRBJ2-1, with 8 bases aligning to TRBD1. Germline trimming cut 7 bases from V and 9 bases from J; bases unmatched to any gene: 8. This CDR3 is 13 amino acids long. CDR3 region: CASINRGSGEQFF. The CDR3 nucleotides are TGTGCCAGCATTAACAGGGGGTCGGGTGAGCAGTTCTTC.

The chain carries TRBV28 and TRBJ1-5; D is ambiguous. This CDR3 contains 13 residues. The V end was cut by 2 bases, the J end by 4 bases, with 6 bases between. Germline CDR1 and CDR2: MDHEN and SYDVKM. The CDR3 coding sequence is TGTGCCAGCAGTTTAGTCAGTAATCAGCCCCAGCATTTT. It encodes CASSLVSNQPQHF.

V and J are TRBV6-2 or TRBV6-3 and TRBJ2-7; the match to TRBD2 covers 7 bases. J gave up 6 bases and V 6 bases, and 11 bases lay outside the gene matches. CDR1 is MNHEY and CDR2 is SVGEGT in the germline V gene. The CDR3 has 14 residues. CDR3 residues: CASSLLSGVGEQYF. The CDR3 coding sequence is TGTGCCAGCAGCCTACTCAGCGGGGTTGGCGAGCAGTACTTC.

This chain joins TRBV14 and TRBJ1-1; D is possibly TRBD1 (5 bases). Trimming shortened V by 0 bases and J by 4 bases, and 9 bases separated the two germline ends. The CDR3 has 14 residues. CDR1 and CDR2 (germline): SGHDN, FVKESK. DNA of the CDR3: TGTGCCAGCAGCCAAGAAAGCAGGGTCACTGAAGCTTTCTTT. Translation: CASSQESRVTEAFF.

The chain joins TRBV18 to TRBJ2-2; perhaps TRBD2 as D (5 bases). Germline values: CDR1 KGHSH, CDR2 LQKENI. The CDR3 runs to 17 residues. Between the trimmed V and J ends, which lost 0 bases and 0 bases, there was a span of 11 bases. The CDR3 loop reads CASSPPSGWANTGELFF. The CDR3 DNA reads as TGTGCCAGCTCACCACCTTCGGGGTGGGCGAACACCGGGGAGCTGTTTTTT.

This clone was counted a single time. The same CDR3 is also encoded by other DNA sequences in this sample. The genes are TRBV18 and TRBJ1-2, with 8 bases identical to TRBD1. The CDR3 consists of 13 residues. Looked up from germline, CDR1 is KGHSH and CDR2 is LQKENI. V lost 4 bases and J lost 4; bases outside the gene matches: 2. The CDR3 here is CASSQGQGYGYTF. CDR3 DNA sequence: TGTGCCAGCTCACAAGGACAGGGCTATGGCTACACCTTC.

The V call is TRBV6-2 or TRBV6-3, the J call TRBJ2-5, with D possibly being TRBD1 (6 bases). The germline CDR1 and CDR2 sequences are MNHEY and SVGEGT. The V gene lost 2 bases and the J gene lost 5 bases, with 18 bases spanning the gap. The CDR3 totals 16 residues. CDR3 region: CASSYQQGLVKETQYF. The DNA of the CDR3 is TGTGCCAGCAGTTACCAACAGGGCTTGGTAAAGGAGACCCAGTACTTC.

This chain connects TRBV18 to TRBJ1-3; a weak D match, TRBD1 (6 bases). Germline CDR1 is KGHSH and CDR2 is LQKENI. The CDR3 has 15 residues. V gave up 3 bases and J gave up 0 bases, with 9 bases separating them. In DNA form, the CDR3 reads TGTGCCAGCTCACCCCGGGGACACTCTGGAAACACCATATATTTT. Amino acids: CASSPRGHSGNTIYF.

This chain joins TRBV7-2 and TRBJ1-2; 7 bases are shared with TRBD1. There are 16 residues in the CDR3. V was pared by 5 bases and J by 3 bases, with 12 bases of the junction left unmatched. Germline assignment: CDR1 SGHTA and CDR2 FQGNSA. The CDR3 DNA reads as TGTGCCAGCAGCACGCGAGGGACAGAATACTACTATGGCTACACCTTC. Its protein is CASSTRGTEYYYGYTF.

Worth noting for this clone: This sample also contains other DNA sequences that code for the same CDR3. The chain is built from TRBV6-5 and TRBJ2-7; 7 bases are a match to TRBD1. Per the germline V gene, CDR1 is MNHEY and CDR2 is SVGAGI. With 0 bases clipped from V and 0 bases from J, the junction kept 2 bases outside the gene matches. The CDR3 covers 15 residues. The CDR3 region has the DNA TGTGCCAGCAGTTACTCCCGGGACAGCTCCTACGAGCAGTACTTC. Translation gives CASSYSRDSSYEQYF.

V usage is TRBV18 and J usage is TRBJ2-5; 10 bases map to TRBD2. After removal of 2 bases from V and 2 bases from J, the junction contained 11 bases not matched to a gene. CDR1 and CDR2 (germline): KGHSH, LQKENI. The CDR3 loop spans 18 amino acids. Written as DNA, the CDR3 is TGTGCCAGCTCACCAAATCCAGCGGGGGGGCTTTTGCAAGAGACCCAGTACTTC. Amino acids: CASSPNPAGGLLQETQYF.

The chain has TRBV27 and TRBJ2-3; possible D gene TRBD2, 5 bases. The CDR3 is 11 residues long. From germline, CDR1 is MNHEY and CDR2 SMNVEV (reference sequence). The CDR3 region is CATVRGNTQYF. The CDR3 DNA reads as TGTGCTACAGTACGGGGAAATACGCAGTATTTT.

V usage is TRBV5-4 and J usage is TRBJ2-7; 9 nucleotides line up with TRBD2. The CDR3 is made up of 16 amino acids. J gave up 1 base and V 0 bases, and 5 bases lay outside the gene matches. CDR1 SGHNT and CDR2 YYREEE come from the germline V gene (reference sequence). The CDR3 DNA reads TGTGCCAGCAGCTTGGATGGCGGGGGGGCATCCTACGAGCAGTACTTC. Protein sequence: CASSLDGGGASYEQYF.

The V and J genes are TRBV5-1 and TRBJ1-2; TRBD1 matches 9 bases. The CDR3 runs 16 residues. Germline loops: CDR1 SGHRS, CDR2 YFSETQ. J lost 4 bases, V lost 0 bases, and 7 bases had no gene match. CDR3: CASSLGTGVVAYGYTF. DNA for the CDR3: TGCGCCAGCAGCTTGGGGACAGGGGTAGTCGCCTATGGCTACACCTTC.

The CDR3 protein is CASSPAFGARNTIYF. The DNA of the CDR3 is TGTGCCAGCAGTCCCGCGTTTGGGGCTCGAAACACCATATATTTT. The V gene is TRBV28, the J gene TRBJ1-3; possibly TRBD1 for D (5 bases). CDR1 and CDR2 from the germline V gene are MDHEN and SYDVKM. The V and J ends lost 5 bases and 5 bases respectively, with 16 bases between them. This CDR3 comprises 15 residues.

The chain links TRBV11-1 to TRBJ2-3; 8 nucleotides agree with TRBD2. Germline V gives CDR1 SGHAT, CDR2 FQDESV (reference sequence). V lost 5 bases to trimming and J lost 4 bases; unmatched junction nucleotides: 8. This CDR3 spans 15 amino acids. The CDR3 coding sequence is TGTGCCAGCAGCCCGGGCCGGGGGGGCGCAGATACGCAGTATTTT. Residues: CASSPGRGGADTQYF.

This rearrangement joins TRBV11-3 to TRBJ1-4; D remains ambiguous. Trimming removed 0 bases at V and 0 bases at J, with 5 bases between. Germline V gene data show CDR1 as SGHNT and CDR2 as YENEEA. The CDR3 covers 15 residues. CDR3 coding DNA: TGTGCCAGCAGCTTAGATTTAGCAACTAATGAAAAACTGTTTTTT. This codes for CASSLDLATNEKLFF.

The chain employs TRBV5-1 and TRBJ2-1; 8 positions match TRBD1. Germline CDR1 and CDR2: SGHRS and YFSETQ. This CDR3 spans 15 amino acids. With V trimmed by 7 bases and J by 3 bases, 9 bases remained unmatched. The CDR3 is CASEPTGTGYNEQFF. The CDR3 region has the DNA TGCGCCAGCGAACCAACTGGGACAGGCTACAATGAGCAGTTCTTC.

J is TRBJ2-3 and V is TRBV7-2; possibly TRBD1 for D (5 bases). Per germline, CDR1 SGHTA and CDR2 FQGNSA. The CDR3 totals 11 residues. Trimming left V 5 bases short and J 5 bases short, with 5 bases between. CDR3 nucleotides: TGTGCCAGCAGCCAGGGAGATACGCAGTATTTT. It encodes CASSQGDTQYF.

This rearrangement joins TRBV2 to TRBJ1-5; TRBD1 is a possible D gene (6 bases). Trimming left V 8 bases short and J 3 bases short, with 14 bases between. CDR1 and CDR2 (germline): SNHLY, FYNNEI. The CDR3 is 14 amino acids. The CDR3 DNA follows: TGTGCCAGCCGGCGGGGGGCGAACAATCAGCCCCAGCATTTT. Translated: CASRRGANNQPQHF.